This TCR beta chain was observed in a study of monozygotic twins with inflammatory bowel disease. TCRdb reprocessed the 5' RACE reads and keeps a single row for each CDR3 protein, giving no DNA. The sample has over 150,000 distinct CDR3 sequences; the top ten hold approximately 2.4%. The sequence came from a human donor with ulcerative colitis or Crohn's disease, or a healthy co-twin of an affected twin (not recorded which). Sequencing used blood.

CDR3 in amino acids: CASSFGVSSYEQYF. V gene TRBV12-3 or TRBV12-4 combines with J gene TRBJ2-7. CDR3 length: 14 residues.